This T cell receptor (beta chain) comes out of a study of cytomegalovirus exposure and HLA in healthy donors. Study-level points and caveats: A later analysis linked 15,000 to 20,000 TCR beta sequences to HLA alleles at 0.05 false discovery rate. One later analysis reportedly identified an Asian-associated ancestry cluster that showed fewer N-insertions than the roughly 700-donor mean. With later analysis, a missense DCLRE1C variant became linked to TCR beta V- and J-gene trimming.

V lost 7 bases to trimming and J lost 1 base, with 17 bases between them. Germline CDR1 MNHEY, CDR2 SVGAGI. The CDR3 consists of 15 residues. Donors were nominally healthy when sampled, though unrecorded immune exposures were likely. In the PCR, 60 Vbeta and 13 Jbeta primers were used. Measured with immunoSEQ multiplex PCR; TCRdb has only the in-frame clones, and not every one. The data hold 70,000 to 95,000 clones, with 70% to 90% observed a single time. In the case of this clone: The antigen remains undetermined.

J is TRBJ2-7 and V is TRBV6-5, with TRBD1 as a possible D gene (6 bases). Sequencing was carried out using PBMCs. This clonotype was sampled from a man younger than 35 in good health and CMV-seronegative. The CDR3 spells CASNLGVQGSYEQYF. CDR3 coding DNA: TGTGCCAGCAATCTCGGGGTTCAGGGGTCCTACGAGCAGTACTTC.